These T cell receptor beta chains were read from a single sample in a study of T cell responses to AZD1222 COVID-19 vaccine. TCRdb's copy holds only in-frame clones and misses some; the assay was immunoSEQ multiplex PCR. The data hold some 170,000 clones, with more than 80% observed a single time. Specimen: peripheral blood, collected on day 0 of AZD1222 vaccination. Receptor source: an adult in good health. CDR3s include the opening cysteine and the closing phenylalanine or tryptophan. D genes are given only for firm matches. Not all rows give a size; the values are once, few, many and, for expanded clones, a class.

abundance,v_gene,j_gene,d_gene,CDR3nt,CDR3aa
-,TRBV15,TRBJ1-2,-,TGTGCCACCAGCGACGGGCAATCGCCACGCACCCGCTTC,CATSDGQSPRTRF
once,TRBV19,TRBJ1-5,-,TGTGCCAGTAGTATAGTGGGGGTTAGCAATCAGCCCCAGCATTTT,CASSIVGVSNQPQHF
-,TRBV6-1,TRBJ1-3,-,TGTGCCAGCAGTGGCCGCAGGGGACCCTTCTCTGGAAACACCATATATTTT,CASSGRRGPFSGNTIYF
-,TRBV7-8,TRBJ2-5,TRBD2,TGTGCCAGCAGCTTAGTACTAGCGGGAGCGGGGTTGGGGACCCAGTACTTC,CASSLVLAGAGLGTQYF
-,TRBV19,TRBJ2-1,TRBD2,TGTGCCAGTAGATCAGCGGGAGCCTACAATGAGCAGTTCTTC,CASRSAGAYNEQFF
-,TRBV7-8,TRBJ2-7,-,TGTGCCAGCAGCCATGGACCCACCTACGAGCAGTACTTC,CASSHGPTYEQYF
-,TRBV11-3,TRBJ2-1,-,TGTGCCAGCAGCTTATGGGGTGAGGAGGAAATGGGTGAGCAGTTCTTC,CASSLWGEEEMGEQFF
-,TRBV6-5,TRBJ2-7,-,TGTGCGCACTCGACAGGAAATACCTACGAGCAGTACTTC,CAHSTGNTYEQYF
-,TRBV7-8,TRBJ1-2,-,TGTGCCAGCAGCTTAGCGGGGACGGCGGGGGGCTACACCTTC,CASSLAGTAGGYTF
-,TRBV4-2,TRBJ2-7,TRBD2,TGTGCCAGCAGCCATTCCCTGGGACTAGCGAGGTACGAGCAGTACTTC,CASSHSLGLARYEQYF
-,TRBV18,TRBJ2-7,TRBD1,TGTGCCAGCTCACCAATATCAGACAGGGGCTACGAGCAGTACTTC,CASSPISDRGYEQYF
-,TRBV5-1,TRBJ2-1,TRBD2,TGCGCCAGCAGTATGACTTGGGGCGGGAGCTCCTACAATGAGCAGTTCTTC,CASSMTWGGSSYNEQFF
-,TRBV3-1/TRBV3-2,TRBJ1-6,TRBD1,TGTGCCAGCAGCCAAGCCGGGACAGGGTACTCACCCCTCCACTTT,CASSQAGTGYSPLHF
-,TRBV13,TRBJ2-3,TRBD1,TGTGCCAGCAGCCACACCGGGACAGGGCTCCGAGAGAACACAGATACGCAGTATTTT,CASSHTGTGLRENTDTQYF
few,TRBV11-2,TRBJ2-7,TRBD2,TGTGCCAGCAGTCAAAGCCGGGGGAGGGCCTACGAGCAGTACTTC,CASSQSRGRAYEQYF
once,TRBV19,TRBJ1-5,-,TGTGCCAGTAGTATGGCCAGGGTAGGCAATCAGCCCCAGCATTTT,CASSMARVGNQPQHF
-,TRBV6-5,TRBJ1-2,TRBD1,TGTGCCAGCAGGAGACAGGGGGCCTATGGCTACACCTTC,CASRRQGAYGYTF
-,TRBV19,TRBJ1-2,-,TGTGCCAGTAGTCCCCGGGACTTTCGGAATTATGGCTACACCTTC,CASSPRDFRNYGYTF
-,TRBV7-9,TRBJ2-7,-,TGTGCCAGCAGCTTAGGTAGTTACGAGCAGTACTTC,CASSLGSYEQYF
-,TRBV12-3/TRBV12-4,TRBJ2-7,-,TGTGCCAGCAGTGGCCGCAGGCCCTACGAGCAGTACTTC,CASSGRRPYEQYF
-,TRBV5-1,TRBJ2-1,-,TGCGCCAGCACGGGCGGGATCAATGAGCAGTTCTTC,CASTGGINEQFF
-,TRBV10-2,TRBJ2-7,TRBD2,TGCGCCAGCAGTGAGGGGCTAGCGGGAACCGAGCAGTACTTC,CASSEGLAGTEQYF
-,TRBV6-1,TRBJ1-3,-,TGTGCCAGCAGTGAAGTGGAGGGCAGTGGAAACACCATATATTTT,CASSEVEGSGNTIYF
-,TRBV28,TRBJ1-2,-,TGTGCCAGCCAACCCCACGGGGCTAGCTACACCTTC,CASQPHGASYTF
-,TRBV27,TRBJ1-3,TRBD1,TGTGCCAGCAGTCCGTCCGGGACAGGGTTTGTATTGAACACCATATATTTT,CASSPSGTGFVLNTIYF
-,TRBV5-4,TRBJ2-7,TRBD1,TGTGCCAGCAGGCCACAGGGGGCCAGCAGGTTGGACGAGCAGTACTTC,CASRPQGASRLDEQYF
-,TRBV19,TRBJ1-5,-,TGTGCCAGTAGTATGGAAGGATACAATCAGCCCCAGCATTTT,CASSMEGYNQPQHF
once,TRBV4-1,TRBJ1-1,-,TGCGCCAGCAGCCAAGCGGGACAAATAGGCACTGAAGCTTTCTTT,CASSQAGQIGTEAFF
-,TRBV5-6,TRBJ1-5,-,TGTGCCAGCAGCCCGGGACTGATCAATCAGCCCCAGCATTTT,CASSPGLINQPQHF
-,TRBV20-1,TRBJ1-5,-,TGCAGTGCTAGTTCCCTTAGCAATCAGCCCCAGCATTTT,CSASSLSNQPQHF
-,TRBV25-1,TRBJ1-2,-,TGTGCCAGCAGTGAAGGGGGCTATGGCTACACCTTC,CASSEGGYGYTF
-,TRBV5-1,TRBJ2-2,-,TGCGCCAGCAGCCCCGGGAGTAACACCGGGGAGCTGTTTTTT,CASSPGSNTGELFF
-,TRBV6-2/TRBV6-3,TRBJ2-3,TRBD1,TGTGCCAGCAGTAACATCCCGGGGACAGGGACAGATACGCAGTATTTT,CASSNIPGTGTDTQYF
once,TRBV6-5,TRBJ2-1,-,TGTGCCAGCAGTCGGGGATTTTTTTACAATGAGCAGTTCTTC,CASSRGFFYNEQFF
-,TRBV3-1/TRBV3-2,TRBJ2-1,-,TGTGCCAGAACCCCTTTGGCCGAACCCTACAATGAGCAGTTCTTC,CARTPLAEPYNEQFF
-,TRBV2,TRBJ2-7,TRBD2,TGTGCCAGCAGTGAAGCGCAGGGGACTAGTTACTTC,CASSEAQGTSYF
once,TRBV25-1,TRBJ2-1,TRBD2,TGTGCCAGCAGTGAGCTAGCGGGAGCGGGGAATGAGCAGTTCTTC,CASSELAGAGNEQFF
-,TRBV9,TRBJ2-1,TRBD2,TGTGCCAGCAGCGGGCTTAGCGGGCCGCGAGGGACTGAGCAGTTCTTC,CASSGLSGPRGTEQFF
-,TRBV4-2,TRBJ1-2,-,TGTGCCAGCGGTGGAAGCTCATATGGCTACACCTTC,CASGGSSYGYTF
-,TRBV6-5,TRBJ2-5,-,TGTGCCAGCAGTTCCTTTGGGGGGATACAAGAGACCCAGTACTTC,CASSSFGGIQETQYF
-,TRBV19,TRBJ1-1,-,TGTGCCAGCCAAATTGGGGGAACGAACACTGAAGCTTTCTTT,CASQIGGTNTEAFF
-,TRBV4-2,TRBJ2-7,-,TGTGCCAGCAGCCAAGAATTAGGCGCCATCGAGCAGTACTTC,CASSQELGAIEQYF
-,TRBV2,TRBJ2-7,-,TGTGCCAGCAGTGATCCCAGGAGCTCCTACGAGCAGTACTTC,CASSDPRSSYEQYF
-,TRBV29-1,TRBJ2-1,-,TGCAGCGTTGTAAAGGAGGGTCCTGGCAATGAGCAGTTCTTC,CSVVKEGPGNEQFF
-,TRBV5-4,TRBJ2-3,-,TGTGCCAGCAGCTTGGAGATCGGGCGGGCAGATACGCAGTATTTT,CASSLEIGRADTQYF
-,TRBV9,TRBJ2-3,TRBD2,TGTGCCAGCAGCGTAGGAGGGGGACTAGCGGGAGGGCCTAGGACAGATACGCAGTATTTT,CASSVGGGLAGGPRTDTQYF
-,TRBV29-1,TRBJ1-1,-,TGCAGCGTTGAAGCTCCGATAAGCCGCGACACTGAAGCTTTCTTT,CSVEAPISRDTEAFF
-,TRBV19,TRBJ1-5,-,TGTGCCAGTAGGGCGATTTTGGGAGGAAATCAGCCCCAGCATTTT,CASRAILGGNQPQHF
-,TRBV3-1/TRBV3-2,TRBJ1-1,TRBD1,TGTGCCAGCAGCCAGGGACAGGCTGAAGCTTTCTTT,CASSQGQAEAFF
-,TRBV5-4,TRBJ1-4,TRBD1,TGTGCCAGCAGCTTAATAGGGACAGGGGGGGAAAAACTGTTTTTT,CASSLIGTGGEKLFF